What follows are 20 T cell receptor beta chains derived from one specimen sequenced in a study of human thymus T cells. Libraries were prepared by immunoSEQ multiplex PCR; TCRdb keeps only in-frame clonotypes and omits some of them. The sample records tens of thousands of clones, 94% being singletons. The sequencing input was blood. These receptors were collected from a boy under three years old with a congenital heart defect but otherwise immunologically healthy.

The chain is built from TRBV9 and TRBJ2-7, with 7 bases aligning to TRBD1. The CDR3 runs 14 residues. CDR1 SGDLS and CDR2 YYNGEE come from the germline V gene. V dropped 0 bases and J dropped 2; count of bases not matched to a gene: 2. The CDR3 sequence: CASSVGRGTYEQYF. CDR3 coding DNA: TGTGCCAGCAGCGTAGGCAGGGGGACCTACGAGCAGTACTTC.

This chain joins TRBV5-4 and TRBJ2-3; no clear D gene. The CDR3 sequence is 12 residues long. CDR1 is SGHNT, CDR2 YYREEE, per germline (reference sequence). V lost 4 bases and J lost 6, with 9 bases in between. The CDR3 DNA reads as TGTGCCAGCAGCCAGACCACTGATACGCAGTATTTT. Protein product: CASSQTTDTQYF.

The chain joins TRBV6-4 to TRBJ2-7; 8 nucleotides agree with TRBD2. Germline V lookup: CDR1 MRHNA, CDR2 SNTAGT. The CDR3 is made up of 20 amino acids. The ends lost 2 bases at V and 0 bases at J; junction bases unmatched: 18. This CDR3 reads CASSDPARTSYNPTSYEQYF. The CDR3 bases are TGTGCCAGCAGTGACCCAGCGAGGACTAGCTACAACCCGACCTCCTACGAGCAGTACTTC.

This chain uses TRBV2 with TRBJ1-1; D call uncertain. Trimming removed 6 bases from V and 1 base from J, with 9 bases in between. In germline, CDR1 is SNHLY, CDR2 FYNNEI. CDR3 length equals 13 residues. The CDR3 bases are TGTGCCAGCAGCGGAGTAGCGAACACTGAAGCTTTCTTT. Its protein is CASSGVANTEAFF.

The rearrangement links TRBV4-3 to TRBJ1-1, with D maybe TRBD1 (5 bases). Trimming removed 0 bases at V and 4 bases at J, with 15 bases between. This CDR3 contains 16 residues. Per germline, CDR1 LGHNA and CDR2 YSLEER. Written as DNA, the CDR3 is TGCGCCAGCAGCCAAGATAGAGGGGCCCGACCCACTGAAGCTTTCTTT. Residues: CASSQDRGARPTEAFF.

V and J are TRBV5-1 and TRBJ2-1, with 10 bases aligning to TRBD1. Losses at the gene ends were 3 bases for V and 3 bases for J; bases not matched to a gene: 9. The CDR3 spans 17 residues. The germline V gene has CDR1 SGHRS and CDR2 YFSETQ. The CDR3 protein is CASSSPLRTGGYNEQFF. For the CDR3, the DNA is TGCGCCAGCAGCTCCCCCTTAAGGACAGGGGGCTACAATGAGCAGTTCTTC.

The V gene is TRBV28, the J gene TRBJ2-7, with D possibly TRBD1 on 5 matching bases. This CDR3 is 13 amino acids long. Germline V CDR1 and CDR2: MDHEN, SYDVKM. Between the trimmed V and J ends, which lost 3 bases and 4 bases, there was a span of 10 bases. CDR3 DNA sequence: TGTGCCAGCAGTTTCCCAGGGCTGTACGAGCAGTACTTC. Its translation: CASSFPGLYEQYF.

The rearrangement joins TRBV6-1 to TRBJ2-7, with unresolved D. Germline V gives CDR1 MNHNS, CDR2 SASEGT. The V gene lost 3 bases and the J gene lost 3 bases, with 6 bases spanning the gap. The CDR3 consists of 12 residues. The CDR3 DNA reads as TGTGCCAGCAGTGACGGCGGCTACGAGCAGTACTTC. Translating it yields CASSDGGYEQYF.

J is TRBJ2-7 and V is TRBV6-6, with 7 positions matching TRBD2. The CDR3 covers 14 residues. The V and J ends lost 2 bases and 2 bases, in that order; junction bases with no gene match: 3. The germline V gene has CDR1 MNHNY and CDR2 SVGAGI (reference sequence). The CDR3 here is CASSYGRGAYEQYF. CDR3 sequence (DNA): TGTGCCAGCAGTTACGGACGGGGGGCCTACGAGCAGTACTTC.

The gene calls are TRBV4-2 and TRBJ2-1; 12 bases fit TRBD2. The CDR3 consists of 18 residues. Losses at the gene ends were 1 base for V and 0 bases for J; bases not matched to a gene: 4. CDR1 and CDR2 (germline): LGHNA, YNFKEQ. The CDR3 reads CASSQAVLAGGSYNEQFF. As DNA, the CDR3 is TGTGCCAGCAGCCAAGCTGTACTAGCGGGGGGCTCCTACAATGAGCAGTTCTTC.

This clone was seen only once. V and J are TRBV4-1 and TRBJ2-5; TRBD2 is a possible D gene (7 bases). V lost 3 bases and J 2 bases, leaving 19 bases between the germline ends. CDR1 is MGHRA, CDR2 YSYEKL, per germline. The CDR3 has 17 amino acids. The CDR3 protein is CASSHPGAGAPQETQYF. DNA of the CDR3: TGCGCCAGCAGCCATCCCGGGGCGGGGGCCCCTCAAGAGACCCAGTACTTC.

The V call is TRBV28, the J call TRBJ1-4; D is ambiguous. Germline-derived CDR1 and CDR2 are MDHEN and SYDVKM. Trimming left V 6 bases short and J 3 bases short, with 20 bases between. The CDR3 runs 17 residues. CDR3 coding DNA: TGTGCCAGCAGCCCCCATCGGCAGGCGGGCGCTAATGAAAAACTGTTTTTT. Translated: CASSPHRQAGANEKLFF. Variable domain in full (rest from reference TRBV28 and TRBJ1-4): DVKVTQSSRYLVKRTGEKVFLECVQDMDHENMFWYRQDPGLGLRLIYFSYDVKMKEKGDIPEGYSVSREKKERFSLILESASTNQTSMYLCASSPHRQAGANEKLFFGSGTQLSVL.

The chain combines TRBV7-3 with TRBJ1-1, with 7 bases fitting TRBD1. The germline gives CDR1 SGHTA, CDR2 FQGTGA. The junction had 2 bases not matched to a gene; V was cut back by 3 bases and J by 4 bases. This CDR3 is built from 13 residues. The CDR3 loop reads CASSFAGGTEAFF. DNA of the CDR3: TGTGCCAGCAGCTTTGCAGGGGGCACTGAAGCTTTCTTT.

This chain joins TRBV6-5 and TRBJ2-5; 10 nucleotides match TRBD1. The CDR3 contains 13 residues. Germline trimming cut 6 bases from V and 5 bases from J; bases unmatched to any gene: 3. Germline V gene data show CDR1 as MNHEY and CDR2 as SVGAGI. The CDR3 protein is CASRGTGVETQYF. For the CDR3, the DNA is TGTGCCAGCAGGGGGACAGGGGTTGAGACCCAGTACTTC.

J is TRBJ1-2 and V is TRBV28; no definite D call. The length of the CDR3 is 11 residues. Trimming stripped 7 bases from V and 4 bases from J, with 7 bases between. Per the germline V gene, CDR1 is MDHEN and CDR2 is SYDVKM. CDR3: CASTSFYGYTF. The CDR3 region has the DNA TGTGCCAGCACCTCGTTCTATGGCTACACCTTC.

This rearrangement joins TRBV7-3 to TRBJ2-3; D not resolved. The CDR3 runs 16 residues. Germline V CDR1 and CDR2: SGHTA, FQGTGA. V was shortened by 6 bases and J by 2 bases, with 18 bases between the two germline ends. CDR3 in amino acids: CASSSRLGDHTDTQYF. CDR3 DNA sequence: TGTGCCAGCAGTTCGCGTCTTGGAGACCACACAGATACGCAGTATTTT.

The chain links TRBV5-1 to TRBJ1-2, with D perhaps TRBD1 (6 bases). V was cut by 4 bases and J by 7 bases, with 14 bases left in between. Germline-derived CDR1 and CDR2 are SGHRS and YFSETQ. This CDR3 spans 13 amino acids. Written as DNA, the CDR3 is TGCGCCAGCAGCGCAGGGGCCGAGGTTGGCTACACCTTC. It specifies CASSAGAEVGYTF. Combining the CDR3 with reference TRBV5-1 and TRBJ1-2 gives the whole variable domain KAGVTQTPRYLIKTRGQQVTLSCSPISGHRSVSWYQQTPGQGLQFLFEYFSETQRNKGNFPGRFSGRQFSNSRSEMNVSTLELGDSALYLCASSAGAEVGYTFGSGTRLTVV.

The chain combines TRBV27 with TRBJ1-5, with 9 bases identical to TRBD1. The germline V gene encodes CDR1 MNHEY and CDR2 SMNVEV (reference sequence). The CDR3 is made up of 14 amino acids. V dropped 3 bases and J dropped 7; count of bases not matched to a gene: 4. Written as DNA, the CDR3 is TGTGCCAGCAGTTTTCGACAGGGGGGCCAGCCCCAGCATTTT. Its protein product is CASSFRQGGQPQHF.

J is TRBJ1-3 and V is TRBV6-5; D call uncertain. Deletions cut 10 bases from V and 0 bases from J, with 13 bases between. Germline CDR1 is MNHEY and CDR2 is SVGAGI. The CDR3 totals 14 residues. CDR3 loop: CATEERTSGNTIYF. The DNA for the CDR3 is TGTGCCACTGAGGAGAGGACCTCTGGAAACACCATATATTTT.

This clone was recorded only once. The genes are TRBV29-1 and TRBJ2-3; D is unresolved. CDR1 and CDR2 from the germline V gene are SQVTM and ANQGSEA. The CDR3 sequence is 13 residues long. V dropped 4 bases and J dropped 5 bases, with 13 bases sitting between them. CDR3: CSVGRPLRDTQYF. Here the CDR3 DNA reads TGCAGCGTTGGGAGACCACTAAGAGATACGCAGTATTTT.